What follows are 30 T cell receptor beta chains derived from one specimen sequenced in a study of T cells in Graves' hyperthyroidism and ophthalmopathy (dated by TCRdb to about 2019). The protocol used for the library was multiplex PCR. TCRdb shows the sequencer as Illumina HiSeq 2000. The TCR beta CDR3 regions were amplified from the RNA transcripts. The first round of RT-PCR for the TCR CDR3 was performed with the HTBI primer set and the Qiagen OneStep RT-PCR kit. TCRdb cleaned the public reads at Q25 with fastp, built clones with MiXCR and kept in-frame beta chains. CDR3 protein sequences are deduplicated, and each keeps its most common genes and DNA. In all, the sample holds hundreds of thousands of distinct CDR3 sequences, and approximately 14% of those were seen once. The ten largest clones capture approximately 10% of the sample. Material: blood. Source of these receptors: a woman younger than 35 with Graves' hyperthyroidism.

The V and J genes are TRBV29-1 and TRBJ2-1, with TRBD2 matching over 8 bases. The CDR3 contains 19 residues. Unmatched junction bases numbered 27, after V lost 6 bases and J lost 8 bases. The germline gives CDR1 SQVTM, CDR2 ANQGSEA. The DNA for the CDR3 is TGCAGCGTCCTTCGCCCGGGGGGAAGCGGGAGCAGTTTTCTTGATGAGCAGTTCTTC. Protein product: CSVLRPGGSGSSFLDEQFF.

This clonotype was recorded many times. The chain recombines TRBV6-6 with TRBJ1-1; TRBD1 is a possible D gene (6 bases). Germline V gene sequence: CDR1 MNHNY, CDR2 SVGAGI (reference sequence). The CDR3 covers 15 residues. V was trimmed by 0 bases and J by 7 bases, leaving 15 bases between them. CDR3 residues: CASSYSPTGLSEAFF. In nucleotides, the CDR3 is TGTGCCAGCAGTTACTCTCCGACAGGCTTAAGTGAAGCTTTCTTT.

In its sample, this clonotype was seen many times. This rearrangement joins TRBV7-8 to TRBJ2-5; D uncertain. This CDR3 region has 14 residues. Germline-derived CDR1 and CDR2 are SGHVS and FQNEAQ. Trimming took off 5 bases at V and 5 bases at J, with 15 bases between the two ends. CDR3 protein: CASSPDRSRETQYF. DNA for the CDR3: TGTGCCAGCAGCCCTGATAGAAGTCGCGAGACCCAGTACTTC.

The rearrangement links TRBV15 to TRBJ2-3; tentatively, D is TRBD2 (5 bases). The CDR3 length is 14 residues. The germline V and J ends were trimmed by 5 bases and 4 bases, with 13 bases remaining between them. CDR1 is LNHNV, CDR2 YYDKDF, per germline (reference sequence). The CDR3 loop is CATSPEGSADTQYF. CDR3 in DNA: TGTGCCACCAGCCCAGAGGGATCCGCAGATACGCAGTATTTT.

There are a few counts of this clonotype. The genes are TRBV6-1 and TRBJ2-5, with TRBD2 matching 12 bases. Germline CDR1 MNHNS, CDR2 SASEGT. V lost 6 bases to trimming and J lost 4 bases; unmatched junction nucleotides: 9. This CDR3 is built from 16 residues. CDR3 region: CASRPGLAGIRETQYF. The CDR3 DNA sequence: TGTGCCAGCAGACCGGGACTAGCGGGTATCCGAGAGACCCAGTACTTC.

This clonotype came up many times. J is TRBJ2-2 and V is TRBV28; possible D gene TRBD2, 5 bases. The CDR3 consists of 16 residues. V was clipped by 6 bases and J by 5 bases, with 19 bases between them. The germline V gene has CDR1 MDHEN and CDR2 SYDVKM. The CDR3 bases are TGTGCCAGCAGCCACGTCCAGGTCACGGGGACCGGGGAGCTGTTTTTT. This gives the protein CASSHVQVTGTGELFF.

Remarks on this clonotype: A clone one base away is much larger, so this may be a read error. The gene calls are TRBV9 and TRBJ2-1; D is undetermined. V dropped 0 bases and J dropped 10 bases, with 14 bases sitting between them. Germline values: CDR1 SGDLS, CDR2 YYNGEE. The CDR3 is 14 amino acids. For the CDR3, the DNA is TGTGCCAGCAGCGTAGCTAGTTCGCTCGGCGAGCAGTTCTTC. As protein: CASSVASSLGEQFF.

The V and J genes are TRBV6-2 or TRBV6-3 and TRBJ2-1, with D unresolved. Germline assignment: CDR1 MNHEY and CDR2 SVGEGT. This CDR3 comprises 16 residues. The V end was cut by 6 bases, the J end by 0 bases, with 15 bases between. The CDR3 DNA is TGTGCCAGCAGACCTACTTACAGTAGCTCCTACAATGAGCAGTTCTTC. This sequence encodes CASRPTYSSSYNEQFF.

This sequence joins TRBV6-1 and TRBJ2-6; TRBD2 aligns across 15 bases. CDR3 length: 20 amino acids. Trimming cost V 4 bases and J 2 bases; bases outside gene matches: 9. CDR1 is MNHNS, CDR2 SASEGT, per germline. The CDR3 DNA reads TGTGCCAGCAGTGGGGGTAGGACTAGCGGGAGGGCCGCTGGGGCCAACGTCCTGACTTTC. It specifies CASSGGRTSGRAAGANVLTF.

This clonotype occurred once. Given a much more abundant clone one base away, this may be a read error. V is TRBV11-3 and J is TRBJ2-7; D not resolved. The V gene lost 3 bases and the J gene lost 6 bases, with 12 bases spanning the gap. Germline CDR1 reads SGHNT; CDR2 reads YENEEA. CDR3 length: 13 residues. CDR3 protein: CASSFSRSSEQYF. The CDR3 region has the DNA TGTGCCAGCAGCTTTAGCAGGAGCTCCGAGCAGTACTTC.

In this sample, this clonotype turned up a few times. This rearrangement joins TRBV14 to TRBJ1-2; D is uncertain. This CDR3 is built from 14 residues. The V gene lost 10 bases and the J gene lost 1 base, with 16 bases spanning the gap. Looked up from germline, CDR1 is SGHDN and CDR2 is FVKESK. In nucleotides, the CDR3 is TGTGCCACGCACCCGTTAGGGTTTAACTATGGCTACACCTTC. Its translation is CATHPLGFNYGYTF.

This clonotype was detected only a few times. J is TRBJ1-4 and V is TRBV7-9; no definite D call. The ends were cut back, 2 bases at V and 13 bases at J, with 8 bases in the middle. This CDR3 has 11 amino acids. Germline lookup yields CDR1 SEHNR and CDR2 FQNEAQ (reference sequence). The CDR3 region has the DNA TGTGCCAGCAGCTTATCAGGCGCACTGTTTTTT. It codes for CASSLSGALFF.

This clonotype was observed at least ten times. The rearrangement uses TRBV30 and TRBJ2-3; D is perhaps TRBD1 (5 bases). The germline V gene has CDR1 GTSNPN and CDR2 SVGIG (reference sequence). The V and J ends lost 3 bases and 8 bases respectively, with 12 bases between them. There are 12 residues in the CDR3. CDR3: CAWSPDRITQYF. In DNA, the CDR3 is TGTGCCTGGAGCCCCGACAGAATTACGCAGTATTTT. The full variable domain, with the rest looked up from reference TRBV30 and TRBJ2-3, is SQTIHQWPATLVQPVGSPLSLECTVEGTSNPNLYWYRQAAGRGLQLLFYSVGIGQISSEVPQNLSASRPQDRQFILSSKKLLLSDSGFYLCAWSPDRITQYFGPGTRLTVL.

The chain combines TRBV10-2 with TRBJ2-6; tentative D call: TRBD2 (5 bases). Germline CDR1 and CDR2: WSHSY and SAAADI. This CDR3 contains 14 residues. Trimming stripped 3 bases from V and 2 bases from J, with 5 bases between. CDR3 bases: TGCGCCAGCAGTGAAGCGGCTGGGGCCAACGTCCTGACTTTC. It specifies CASSEAAGANVLTF.

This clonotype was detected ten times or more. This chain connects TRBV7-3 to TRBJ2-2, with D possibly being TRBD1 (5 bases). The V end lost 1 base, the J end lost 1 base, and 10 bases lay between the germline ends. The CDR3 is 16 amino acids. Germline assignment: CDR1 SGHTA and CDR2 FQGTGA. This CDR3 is CASSLSRAMNTGELFF. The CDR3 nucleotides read TGTGCCAGCAGCTTAAGCAGGGCCATGAACACCGGGGAGCTGTTTTTT.

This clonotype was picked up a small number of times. Here the CDR3 reads CSVEDLSSGRGELFF. The CDR3 bases are TGCAGCGTTGAAGATCTATCTAGCGGACGGGGGGAGCTGTTTTTT. The chain uses TRBV29-1 and TRBJ2-2, with TRBD2 matching 7 bases. The CDR3 has 15 amino acids. After removal of 0 bases from V and 8 bases from J, the junction contained 9 bases not matched to a gene. Germline CDR1 is SQVTM and CDR2 is ANQGSEA.

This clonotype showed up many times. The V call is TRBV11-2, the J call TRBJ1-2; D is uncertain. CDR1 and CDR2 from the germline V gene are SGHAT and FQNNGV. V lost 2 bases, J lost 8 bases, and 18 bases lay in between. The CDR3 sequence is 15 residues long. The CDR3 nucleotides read TGTGCCAGCAGCTTATCTAGAATTACCCATGGGGGCTACACCTTC. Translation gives CASSLSRITHGGYTF. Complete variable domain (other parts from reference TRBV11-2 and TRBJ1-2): EAGVAQSPRYKIIEKRQSVAFWCNPISGHATLYWYQQILGQGPKLLIQFQNNGVVDDSQLPKDRFSAERLKGVDSTLKIQPAKLEDSAVYLCASSLSRITHGGYTFGSGTRLTVV.

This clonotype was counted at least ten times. CDR3 sequence reads: CASSGSGSANTGELFF. The CDR3 region has the DNA TGCGCCAGCAGCGGGAGCGGGAGTGCTAACACCGGGGAGCTGTTTTTT. The chain couples TRBV5-1 to TRBJ2-2; 8 positions agree with TRBD2. Germline trimming cut 4 bases from V and 2 bases from J; bases unmatched to any gene: 7. This CDR3 has 16 residues. CDR1 and CDR2 (germline): SGHRS, YFSETQ.

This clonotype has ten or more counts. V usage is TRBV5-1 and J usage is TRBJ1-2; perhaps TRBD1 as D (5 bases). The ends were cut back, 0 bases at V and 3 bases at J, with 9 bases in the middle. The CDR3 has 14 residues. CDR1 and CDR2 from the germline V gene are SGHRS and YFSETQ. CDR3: CASSLEWGDYGYTF. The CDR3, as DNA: TGCGCCAGCAGCTTGGAATGGGGGGACTATGGCTACACCTTC.

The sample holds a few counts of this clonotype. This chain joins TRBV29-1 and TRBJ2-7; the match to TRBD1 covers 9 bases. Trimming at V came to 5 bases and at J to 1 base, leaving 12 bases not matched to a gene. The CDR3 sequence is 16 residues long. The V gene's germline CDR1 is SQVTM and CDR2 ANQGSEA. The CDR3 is CSVREGMGQGSYEQYF. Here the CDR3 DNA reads TGCAGCGTTCGCGAAGGGATGGGACAGGGATCCTACGAGCAGTACTTC.

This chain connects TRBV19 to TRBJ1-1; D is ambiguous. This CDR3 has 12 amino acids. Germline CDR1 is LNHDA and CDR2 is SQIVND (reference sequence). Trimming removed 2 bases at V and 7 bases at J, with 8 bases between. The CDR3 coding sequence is TGTGCCAGTAGTATATTGGATAGTGAAGCTTTCTTT. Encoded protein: CASSILDSEAFF.

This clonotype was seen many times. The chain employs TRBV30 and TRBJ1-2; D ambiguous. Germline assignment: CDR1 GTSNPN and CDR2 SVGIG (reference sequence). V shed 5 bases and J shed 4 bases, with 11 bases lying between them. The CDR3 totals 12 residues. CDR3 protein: CAWAPPLYGYTF. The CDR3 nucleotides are TGTGCCTGGGCCCCACCCCTCTATGGCTACACCTTC.

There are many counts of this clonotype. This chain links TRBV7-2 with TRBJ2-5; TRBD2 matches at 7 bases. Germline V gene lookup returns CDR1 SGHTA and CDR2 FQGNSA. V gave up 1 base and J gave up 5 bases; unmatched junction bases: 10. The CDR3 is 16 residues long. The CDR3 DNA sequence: TGTGCCAGCAGCTTAGTAGGGAGGGGATGGGATGAGACCCAGTACTTC. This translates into CASSLVGRGWDETQYF.

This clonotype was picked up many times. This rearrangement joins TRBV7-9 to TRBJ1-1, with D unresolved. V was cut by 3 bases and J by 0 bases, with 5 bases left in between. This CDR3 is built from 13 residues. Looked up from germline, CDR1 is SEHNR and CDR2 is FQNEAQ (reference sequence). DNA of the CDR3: TGTGCCAGCAGCTTTGAGATGAACACTGAAGCTTTCTTT. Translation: CASSFEMNTEAFF.

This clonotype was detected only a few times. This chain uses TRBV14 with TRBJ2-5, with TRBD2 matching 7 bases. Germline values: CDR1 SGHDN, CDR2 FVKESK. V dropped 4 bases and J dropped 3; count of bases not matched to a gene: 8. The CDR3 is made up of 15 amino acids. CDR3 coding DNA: TGTGCCAGCAGCCGCCAGACTAGCTGGGAAGAGACCCAGTACTTC. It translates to CASSRQTSWEETQYF.

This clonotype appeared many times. The CDR3 DNA follows: TGTGCCAGCAGCTCCGGGACTAGCATTGGAGAGCAGTTCTTC. Translating gives CASSSGTSIGEQFF. The chain carries TRBV7-9 and TRBJ2-1; 9 positions match TRBD2. The CDR3 contains 14 residues. V lost 4 bases, J lost 10 bases, and 8 bases stayed unmatched. Germline V gives CDR1 SEHNR, CDR2 FQNEAQ (reference sequence).

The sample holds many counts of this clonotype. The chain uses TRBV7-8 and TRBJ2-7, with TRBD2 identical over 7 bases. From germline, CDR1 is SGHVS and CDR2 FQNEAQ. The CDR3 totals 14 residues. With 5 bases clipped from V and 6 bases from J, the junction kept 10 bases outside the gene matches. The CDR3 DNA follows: TGTGCCAGCAGCCCGCGACTAGCCCGCGCCGAGCAGTACTTC. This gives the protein CASSPRLARAEQYF. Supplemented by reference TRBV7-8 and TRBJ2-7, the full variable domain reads GAGVSQSPRYKVAKRGQDVALRCDPISGHVSLFWYQQALGQGPEFLTYFQNEAQLDKSGLPSDRFFAERPEGSVSTLKIQRTQQEDSAVYLCASSPRLARAEQYFGPGTRLTVT.

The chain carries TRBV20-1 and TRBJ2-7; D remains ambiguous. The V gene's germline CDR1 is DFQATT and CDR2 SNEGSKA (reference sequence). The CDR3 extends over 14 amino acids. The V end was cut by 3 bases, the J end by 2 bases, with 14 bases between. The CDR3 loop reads CSARLLTSTYEQYF. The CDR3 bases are TGCAGTGCTAGGCTCTTGACGTCTACCTACGAGCAGTACTTC.

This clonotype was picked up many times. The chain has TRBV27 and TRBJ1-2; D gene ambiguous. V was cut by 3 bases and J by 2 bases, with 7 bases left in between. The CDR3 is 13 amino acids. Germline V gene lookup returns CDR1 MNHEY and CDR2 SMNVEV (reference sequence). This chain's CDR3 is CASSFNSNYGYTF. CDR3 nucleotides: TGTGCCAGCAGTTTTAACAGCAACTATGGCTACACCTTC.

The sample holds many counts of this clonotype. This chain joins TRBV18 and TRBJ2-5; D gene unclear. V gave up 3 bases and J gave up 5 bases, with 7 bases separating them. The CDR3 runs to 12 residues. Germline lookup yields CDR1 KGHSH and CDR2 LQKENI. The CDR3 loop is CASSPLTETQYF. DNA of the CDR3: TGTGCCAGCTCACCCTTAACTGAGACCCAGTACTTC. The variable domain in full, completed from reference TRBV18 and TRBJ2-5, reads NAGVMQNPRHLVRRRGQEARLRCSPMKGHSHVYWYRQLPEEGLKFMVYLQKENIIDESGMPKERFSAEFPKEGPSILRIQQVVRGDSAAYFCASSPLTETQYFGPGTRLLVL.